Reported below is one T cell receptor beta chain. The antigen is undetermined. The method was immunoSEQ multiplex PCR; TCRdb's version includes in-frame clones alone and lacks a portion of them. The sample lists roughly 80,000 clones, 65% to 85% seen once, with 2.9% in the top ten. The data stem from a study of T cell responses to AZD1222 COVID-19 vaccine. The J segment lost 2 bases and the V segment lost 2 bases, leaving 7 bases of the junction unmatched. This CDR3 spans 17 amino acids. The germline CDR1 and CDR2 sequences are MDHEN and SYDVKM. Study conclusions and caveats: Donor demographics were predominantly white British with a female majority; clonal diversity may be underestimated. Across the whole spike, CD4 TCRs peaked at regions 160-218 and 743-854. The reported proportion of spike-specific TCRs targeting unmutated variant regions was nearly half.

This chain joins TRBV28 and TRBJ1-4; 8 nucleotides align to TRBD1. The receptor comes from an adult in good health. The specimen comprised peripheral blood, sampled on day 0 of AZD1222 vaccination. CDR3 DNA: TGTGCCAGCAGTTTAGCCACAGGGGGTGGCACTAATGAAAAACTGTTTTTT. It specifies CASSLATGGGTNEKLFF.